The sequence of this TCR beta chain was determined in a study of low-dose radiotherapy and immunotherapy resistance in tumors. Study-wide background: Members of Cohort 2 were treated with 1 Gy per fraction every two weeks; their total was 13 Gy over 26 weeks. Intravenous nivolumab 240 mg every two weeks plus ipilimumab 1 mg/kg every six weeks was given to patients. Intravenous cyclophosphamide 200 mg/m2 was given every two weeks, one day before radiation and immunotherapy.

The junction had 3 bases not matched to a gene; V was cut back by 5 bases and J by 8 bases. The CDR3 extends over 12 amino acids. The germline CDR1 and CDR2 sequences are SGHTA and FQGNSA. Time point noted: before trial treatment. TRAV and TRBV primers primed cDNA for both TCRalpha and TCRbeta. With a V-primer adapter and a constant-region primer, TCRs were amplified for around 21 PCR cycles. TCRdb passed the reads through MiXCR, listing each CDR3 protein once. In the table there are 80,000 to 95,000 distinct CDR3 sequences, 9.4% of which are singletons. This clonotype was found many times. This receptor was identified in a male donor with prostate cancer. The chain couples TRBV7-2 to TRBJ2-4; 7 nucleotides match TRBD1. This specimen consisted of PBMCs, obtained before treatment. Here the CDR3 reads CASSPGGDIQYF. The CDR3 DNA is TGTGCCAGCAGCCCAGGGGGAGACATTCAGTACTTC.